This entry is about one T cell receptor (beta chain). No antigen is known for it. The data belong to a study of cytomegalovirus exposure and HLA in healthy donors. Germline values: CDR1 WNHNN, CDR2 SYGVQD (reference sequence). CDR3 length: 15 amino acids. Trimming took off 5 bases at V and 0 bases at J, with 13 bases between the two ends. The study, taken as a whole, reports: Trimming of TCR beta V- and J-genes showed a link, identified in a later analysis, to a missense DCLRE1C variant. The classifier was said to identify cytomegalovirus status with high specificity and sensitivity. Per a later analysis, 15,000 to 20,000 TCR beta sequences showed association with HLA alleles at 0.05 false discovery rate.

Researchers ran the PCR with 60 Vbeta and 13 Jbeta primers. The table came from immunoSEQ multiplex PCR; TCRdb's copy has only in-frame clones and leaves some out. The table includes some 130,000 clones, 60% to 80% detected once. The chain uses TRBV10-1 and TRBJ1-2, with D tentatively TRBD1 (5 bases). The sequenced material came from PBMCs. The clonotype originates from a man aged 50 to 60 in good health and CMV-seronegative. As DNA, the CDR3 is TGCGCCAGCAGTATTGACAGAAAAACTAACTATGGCTACACCTTC. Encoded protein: CASSIDRKTNYGYTF.